These 14 T cell receptor beta chains were all obtained from the same sample, sequenced in a study of T cells in Graves' hyperthyroidism and ophthalmopathy. Amplification of TCR beta CDR3 regions was performed using RNA transcripts as template. The TCR CDR3 was amplified in a first-round RT-PCR using the HTBI primer set. Using its own MiXCR run on the multiplex PCR reads, TCRdb lists one record per CDR3 protein. The table records 350,000 or so distinct CDR3 sequences, 15% to 20% of them present only once. Sample: blood. The receptor set was obtained from a woman in her 50s with Graves' hyperthyroidism.

This clonotype was detected ten times or more. This sequence joins TRBV6-1 and TRBJ2-7, with 9 nucleotides matching TRBD1. V lost 5 bases to trimming and J lost 4 bases; unmatched junction nucleotides: 9. There are 15 residues in the CDR3. Germline CDR1 MNHNS, CDR2 SASEGT. The CDR3: CASSLNRGPKYEQYV. As DNA, the CDR3 is TGTGCCAGCAGTTTAAACAGGGGGCCCAAGTACGAGCAGTACGTC.

V is TRBV4-2 and J is TRBJ2-1, with 14 bases lining up with TRBD2. Germline V gives CDR1 LGHNA, CDR2 YNFKEQ. V was clipped by 6 bases and J by 5 bases; unmatched bases: 3. The length of the CDR3 is 15 residues. The CDR3 DNA is TGTGCCAGCAGTCGGACTAGCGGGGGGAACAATGAGCAGTTCTTC. Translation gives CASSRTSGGNNEQFF.

The V and J genes are TRBV5-5 and TRBJ1-2; D gene ambiguous. Germline loops: CDR1 SGHKS, CDR2 YYEKEE (reference sequence). Between the trimmed V and J ends, which lost 1 base and 4 bases, there was a span of 14 bases. The CDR3 contains 15 residues. CDR3 loop: CASSLSLGSGYGYTF. CDR3 DNA: TGTGCCAGCAGCTTGTCTCTGGGATCAGGCTATGGCTACACCTTC.

This clonotype was seen repeatedly, ten times or more. The V gene is TRBV20-1, the J gene TRBJ2-1; D possibly matches TRBD1 or TRBD2 (7 bases each). The germline V gene encodes CDR1 DFQATT and CDR2 SNEGSKA (reference sequence). The V end lost 6 bases, the J end lost 7 bases, and 28 bases lay between the germline ends. This CDR3 region has 17 residues. CDR3 loop: CSAGGGRGNLGPNEQFF. The CDR3 region has the DNA TGCAGTGCAGGGGGGGGCAGGGGGAATCTCGGTCCGAATGAGCAGTTCTTC.

V gene TRBV15 combines with J gene TRBJ1-3; D might be TRBD1 (6 bases). The V gene's germline CDR1 is LNHNV and CDR2 YYDKDF (reference sequence). This CDR3 has 12 amino acids. Trimming removed 8 bases from V and 7 bases from J, with 12 bases in between. DNA for the CDR3: TGTGCCACCCGGGACAAAGACAACACCATATATTTT. Translation gives CATRDKDNTIYF.

This clonotype was observed a single time. The V call is TRBV28, the J call TRBJ2-5; D not certain. The germline V and J ends were trimmed by 5 bases and 0 bases, with 4 bases remaining between them. Germline V gene data show CDR1 as MDHEN and CDR2 as SYDVKM. This CDR3 region has 12 residues. In nucleotides, the CDR3 is TGTGCCAGCAGTCCGCACCAAGAGACCCAGTACTTC. It yields the protein CASSPHQETQYF.

V gene TRBV3-1 combines with J gene TRBJ2-1, with D possibly called TRBD1 or TRBD2 (5 bases each). Trimming removed 3 bases at V and 8 bases at J, with 11 bases between. The CDR3 loop spans 13 amino acids. Germline values: CDR1 LGHDT, CDR2 YNNKEL (reference sequence). The CDR3 nucleotides are TGTGCCAGCAGCCAGAGGGGCTCCCATGAGCAGTTCTTC. This translates into CASSQRGSHEQFF.

J is TRBJ1-1 and V is TRBV10-3; 9 nucleotides agree with TRBD1. J lost 1 base, V lost 8 bases, and 5 bases had no gene match. CDR3 length equals 14 residues. CDR1 is ENHRY, CDR2 SYGVKD, per germline. This chain's CDR3 is CAIRGTGTNTEAFF. In DNA, the CDR3 is TGTGCCATCCGCGGGACAGGGACGAACACTGAAGCTTTCTTT.

This clonotype was observed at least ten times. The genes are TRBV5-6 and TRBJ2-7, with D unresolved. Trimming pared 4 bases from V and 7 bases from J, leaving 18 bases between. The CDR3 has 14 residues. Germline V gives CDR1 SGHDT, CDR2 YYEEEE. The CDR3 region has the DNA TGTGCCAGCAGCATGGACGGACGGCGAGGAGAGCAGTACGTC. It translates to CASSMDGRRGEQYV.

In this sample, this clonotype turned up many times. V usage is TRBV7-9 and J usage is TRBJ2-3; TRBD2 agrees at 8 bases. V lost 4 bases and J lost 3; bases outside the gene matches: 15. The CDR3 contains 18 residues. The germline CDR1 and CDR2 sequences are SEHNR and FQNEAQ (reference sequence). The CDR3 sequence: CASSWIRRGTGGTDTQYF. Here the CDR3 DNA reads TGTGCCAGCAGCTGGATACGGAGGGGAACGGGAGGGACAGATACGCAGTATTTT.

In regard to this clonotype: A read error is possible here, since a much larger clone lies one base away. V is TRBV20-1 and J is TRBJ1-1; D may be TRBD1 (5 bases). This CDR3 spans 13 amino acids. Germline-derived CDR1 and CDR2 are DFQATT and SNEGSKA (reference sequence). The CDR3 region is CSARESADTEVFF. CDR3 coding DNA: TGCAGTGCTAGAGAGTCGGCGGACACTGAAGTTTTCTTT.

This clonotype was seen repeatedly, ten times or more. The J gene is TRBJ1-1, the V gene TRBV28; D gene unclear. Germline CDR1 MDHEN, CDR2 SYDVKM. V lost 2 bases and J 1 base, leaving 11 bases between the germline ends. The CDR3 totals 15 residues. The CDR3 DNA reads as TGTGCCAGCAGTTTAACGGGTTATGGGAACACTGAAGCTTTCTTT. This encodes CASSLTGYGNTEAFF.

Note on this clonotype: A much larger clone sits a single nucleotide away, making a read error possible. The chain carries TRBV11-3 and TRBJ1-1; D is undetermined. This CDR3 comprises 13 residues. Germline V gives CDR1 SGHNT, CDR2 YENEEA. Between the trimmed V and J ends, which lost 5 bases and 8 bases, there was a span of 15 bases. The CDR3: CASSPGFRGEAFF. The CDR3 DNA reads as TGTGCCAGCAGCCCTGGTTTCCGGGGAGAAGCTTTCTTT.

There are a few counts of this clonotype. The genes are TRBV20-1 and TRBJ1-2; D is undetermined. The ends were cut back, 0 bases at V and 5 bases at J, with 13 bases in the middle. The CDR3 is 14 residues long. The germline V gene has CDR1 DFQATT and CDR2 SNEGSKA (reference sequence). Here the CDR3 reads CSARDRAASYGYTF. In DNA form, the CDR3 reads TGCAGTGCTAGAGATCGCGCCGCTTCGTATGGCTACACCTTC.